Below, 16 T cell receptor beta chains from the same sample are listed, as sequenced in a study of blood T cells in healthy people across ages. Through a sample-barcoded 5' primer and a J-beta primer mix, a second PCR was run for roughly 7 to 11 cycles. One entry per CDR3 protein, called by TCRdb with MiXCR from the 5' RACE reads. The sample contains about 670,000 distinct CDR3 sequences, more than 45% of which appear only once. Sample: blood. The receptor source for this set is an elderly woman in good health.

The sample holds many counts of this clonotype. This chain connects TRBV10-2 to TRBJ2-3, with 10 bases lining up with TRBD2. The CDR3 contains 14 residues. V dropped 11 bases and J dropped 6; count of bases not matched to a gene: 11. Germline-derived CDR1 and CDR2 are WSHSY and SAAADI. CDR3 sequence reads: CAGRSSGSGDTQYF. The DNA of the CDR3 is TGCGCCGGAAGATCTAGCGGGAGTGGGGATACGCAGTATTTT.

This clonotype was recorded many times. The CDR3 reads CSAPASWGYEQYF. The DNA of the CDR3 is TGCAGTGCCCCCGCGTCCTGGGGCTACGAGCAGTACTTC. The chain carries TRBV20-1 and TRBJ2-7; D is undetermined. The CDR3 extends over 13 amino acids. The germline gives CDR1 DFQATT, CDR2 SNEGSKA (reference sequence). V gave up 6 bases and J gave up 3 bases, with 15 bases separating them.

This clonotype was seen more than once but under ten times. The CDR3 is CASSTGTASSYNSPLHF. DNA for the CDR3: TGTGCCAGCAGTACAGGAACCGCTAGCTCCTATAATTCACCCCTCCACTTT. The rearrangement links TRBV2 to TRBJ1-6; tentatively, D is TRBD1 (5 bases). This CDR3 has 17 amino acids. The V end was cut by 5 bases, the J end by 0 bases, with 14 bases between. Germline CDR1 and CDR2: SNHLY and FYNNEI.

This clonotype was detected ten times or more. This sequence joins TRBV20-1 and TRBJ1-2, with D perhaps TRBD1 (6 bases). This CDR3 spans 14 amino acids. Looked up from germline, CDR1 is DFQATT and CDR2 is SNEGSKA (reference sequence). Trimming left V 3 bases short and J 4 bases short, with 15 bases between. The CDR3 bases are TGCAGTGCTAGTAGACAGGCGGATTTCTATGGCTACACCTTC. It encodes CSASRQADFYGYTF.

This CDR3 is CASRYYQGNTEAFF. CDR3 bases: TGTGCCAGCAGATACTACCAGGGGAACACTGAAGCTTTCTTT. The V and J genes are TRBV2 and TRBJ1-1, with D perhaps matching TRBD1 (5 bases). The CDR3 totals 14 residues. Trimming shortened V by 6 bases and J by 1 base, and 12 bases separated the two germline ends. In germline, CDR1 is SNHLY, CDR2 FYNNEI.

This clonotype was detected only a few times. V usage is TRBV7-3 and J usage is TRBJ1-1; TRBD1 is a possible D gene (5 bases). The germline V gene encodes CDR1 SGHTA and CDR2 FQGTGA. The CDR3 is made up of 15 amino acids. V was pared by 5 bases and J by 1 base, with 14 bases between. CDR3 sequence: CASSPRDGRNTEAFF. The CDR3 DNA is TGTGCCAGCAGCCCTCGGGACGGAAGGAACACTGAAGCTTTCTTT.

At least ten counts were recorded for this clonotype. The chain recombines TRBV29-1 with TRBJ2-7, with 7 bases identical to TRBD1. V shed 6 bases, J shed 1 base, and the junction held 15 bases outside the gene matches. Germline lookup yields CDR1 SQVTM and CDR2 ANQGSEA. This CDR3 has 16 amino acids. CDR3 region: CSVLGQVESVSYEQYF. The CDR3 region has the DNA TGCAGCGTCCTAGGACAGGTCGAGTCAGTGTCCTACGAGCAGTACTTC.

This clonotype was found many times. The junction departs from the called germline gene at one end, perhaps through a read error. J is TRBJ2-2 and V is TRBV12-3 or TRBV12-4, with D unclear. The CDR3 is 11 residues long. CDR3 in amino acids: CASTYTGELFF. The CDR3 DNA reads TGCGCCAGCACCTATACTGGGGAGCTGTTTTTT.

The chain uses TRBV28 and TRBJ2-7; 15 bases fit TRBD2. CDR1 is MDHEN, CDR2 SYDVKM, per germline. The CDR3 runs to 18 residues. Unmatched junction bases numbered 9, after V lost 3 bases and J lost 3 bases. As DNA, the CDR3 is TGTGCCAGCAGTTTTGGACTAGCGGGGGGGTCCCCTAACTACGAGCAGTACTTC. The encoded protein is CASSFGLAGGSPNYEQYF. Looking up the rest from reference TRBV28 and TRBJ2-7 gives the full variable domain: DVKVTQSSRYLVKRTGEKVFLECVQDMDHENMFWYRQDPGLGLRLIYFSYDVKMKEKGDIPEGYSVSREKKERFSLILESASTNQTSMYLCASSFGLAGGSPNYEQYFGPGTRLTVT.

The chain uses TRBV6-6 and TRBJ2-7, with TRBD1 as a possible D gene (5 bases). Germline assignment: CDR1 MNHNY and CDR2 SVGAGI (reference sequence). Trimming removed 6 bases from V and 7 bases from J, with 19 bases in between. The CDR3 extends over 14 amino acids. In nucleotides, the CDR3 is TGTGCCAGCAGACAGGAGTGGATAGGCAATGAGCAGTACTTC. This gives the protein CASRQEWIGNEQYF.

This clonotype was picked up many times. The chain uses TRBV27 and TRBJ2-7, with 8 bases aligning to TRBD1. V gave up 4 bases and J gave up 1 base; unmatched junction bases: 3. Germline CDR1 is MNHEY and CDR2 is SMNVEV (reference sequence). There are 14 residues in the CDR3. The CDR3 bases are TGTGCCAGCAGTTCCTGGACAGGGTCCTACGAGCAGTACTTC. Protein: CASSSWTGSYEQYF.

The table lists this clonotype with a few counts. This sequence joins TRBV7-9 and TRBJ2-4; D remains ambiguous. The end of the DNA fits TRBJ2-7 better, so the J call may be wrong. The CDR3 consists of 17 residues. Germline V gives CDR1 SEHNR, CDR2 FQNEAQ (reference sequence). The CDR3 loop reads CASSITGPQIFTYEQYF. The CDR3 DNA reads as TGTGCCAGCAGCATAACCGGCCCCCAAATCTTCACGTACGAGCAGTACTTC.

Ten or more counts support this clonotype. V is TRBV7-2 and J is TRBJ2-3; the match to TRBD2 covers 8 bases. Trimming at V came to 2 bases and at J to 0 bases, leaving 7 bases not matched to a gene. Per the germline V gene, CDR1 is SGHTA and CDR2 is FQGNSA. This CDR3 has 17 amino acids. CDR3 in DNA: TGTGCCAGCAGCTTACCCCGGACTAGCCCTAGCACAGATACGCAGTATTTT. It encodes CASSLPRTSPSTDTQYF.

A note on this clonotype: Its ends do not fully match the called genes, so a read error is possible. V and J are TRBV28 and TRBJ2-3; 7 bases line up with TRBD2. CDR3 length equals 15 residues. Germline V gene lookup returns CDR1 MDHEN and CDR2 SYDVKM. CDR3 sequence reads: CASSPGTTWPDTQSF. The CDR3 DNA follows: TGTGCCAGCAGTCCTGGGACTACCTGGCCAGATACGCAGTCTTTT.

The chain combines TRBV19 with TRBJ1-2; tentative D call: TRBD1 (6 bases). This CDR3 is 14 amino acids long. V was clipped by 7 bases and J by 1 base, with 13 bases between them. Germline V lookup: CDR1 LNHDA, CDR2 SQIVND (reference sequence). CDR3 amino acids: CASKAGAYNYGYTF. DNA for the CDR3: TGTGCCAGTAAGGCAGGGGCCTATAACTATGGCTACACCTTC.

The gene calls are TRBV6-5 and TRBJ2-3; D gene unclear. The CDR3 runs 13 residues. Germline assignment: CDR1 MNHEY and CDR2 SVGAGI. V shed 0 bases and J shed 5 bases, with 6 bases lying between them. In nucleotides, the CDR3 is TGTGCCAGCAGTTACTCGGACGGAGATACGCAGTATTTT. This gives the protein CASSYSDGDTQYF.